The next 28 T cell receptor beta chains were all read from a single sample in a study of blood T cell repertoires in COVID-19. Repertoires were generated with immunoSEQ multiplex PCR, while TCRdb's copy carries only in-frame clones and drops some. Of 100,000 to 150,000 clones in the sample, approximately 91% were seen once. Sequenced: peripheral blood. The receptors were gathered from an elderly woman with acute or convalescent COVID-19.

The table lists this clone with a few counts. The chain carries TRBV24-1 and TRBJ1-2; D gene unclear. Germline values: CDR1 KGHDR, CDR2 SFDVKD. V was pared by 4 bases and J by 2 bases, with 4 bases between. The CDR3 runs 12 residues. CDR3 region: CATSDVNYGYTF. The CDR3 nucleotides are TGTGCCACCAGTGACGTAAACTATGGCTACACCTTC.

The CDR3 nucleotides are TGTGCCAGCAGGCCTGGACTAGCGGGAGGTGATGAGCAGTTCTTC. It codes for CASRPGLAGGDEQFF. This sequence joins TRBV6-6 and TRBJ2-1; TRBD2 matches 14 bases. CDR3 length: 15 residues. Trimming cost V 6 bases and J 8 bases; bases outside gene matches: 6. Germline CDR1 and CDR2: MNHNY and SVGAGI (reference sequence).

The J gene is TRBJ2-3, the V gene TRBV5-1; 7 positions agree with TRBD1. This CDR3 contains 13 residues. The V and J ends lost 7 bases and 4 bases, in that order; junction bases with no gene match: 6. The germline V gene encodes CDR1 SGHRS and CDR2 YFSETQ. This CDR3 reads CASGDRVSDTQYF. CDR3 bases: TGCGCCAGCGGAGACAGGGTTTCAGATACGCAGTATTTT.

This chain connects TRBV28 to TRBJ2-7, with D tentatively TRBD1 (5 bases). Germline-derived CDR1 and CDR2 are MDHEN and SYDVKM. V lost 10 bases, J lost 2 bases, and 15 bases lay in between. The CDR3 totals 13 residues. This CDR3 reads CAIVESGTYEQYF. CDR3 sequence (DNA): TGTGCCATAGTTGAGTCAGGGACCTACGAGCAGTACTTC.

This clone appeared a single time. The rearrangement links TRBV11-2 to TRBJ2-2; TRBD2 matches at 9 bases. Germline trimming cut 1 base from V and 2 bases from J; bases unmatched to any gene: 2. Per germline, CDR1 SGHAT and CDR2 FQNNGV. The CDR3 loop spans 16 amino acids. CDR3 nucleotides: TGTGCCAGCAGCTTAGGGACTAGCGTTAACACCGGGGAGCTGTTTTTT. Residues: CASSLGTSVNTGELFF.

A note on this clone: The junction departs from germline at one end; a sequencing error may be responsible. The rearrangement uses TRBV20-1 and TRBJ2-1, with 9 nucleotides matching TRBD1. The CDR3 covers 11 residues. Per germline, CDR1 DFQATT and CDR2 SNEGSKA (reference sequence). The CDR3 reads CSARLGTGRLF. The DNA for the CDR3 is TGCAGTGCCCGACTTGGGACAGGGAGGCTCTTC.

The genes are TRBV3-1 (or the pseudogene TRBV3-2) and TRBJ1-1; D remains ambiguous. Germline lookup yields CDR1 LGHDT and CDR2 YNNKEL (reference sequence). V shed 3 bases and J shed 1 base, with 9 bases lying between them. The CDR3 sequence is 14 residues long. The CDR3: CASSQNTPNTEAFF. The CDR3 coding sequence is TGTGCCAGCAGCCAGAACACCCCGAACACTGAAGCTTTCTTT.

This sequence joins TRBV7-9 and TRBJ1-2; 8 bases align to TRBD1. Per the germline V gene, CDR1 is SEHNR and CDR2 is FQNEAQ (reference sequence). The CDR3 extends over 15 amino acids. V gave up 4 bases and J gave up 4 bases; unmatched junction bases: 8. CDR3 sequence: CASSSLTGGSYGYTF. For the CDR3, the DNA is TGTGCCAGCAGCTCCCTAACAGGGGGTAGCTATGGCTACACCTTC. The entire variable domain, with the rest obtained from reference TRBV7-9 and TRBJ1-2, is as follows: DTGVSQNPRHKITKRGQNVTFRCDPISEHNRLYWYRQTLGQGPEFLTYFQNEAQLEKSRLLSDRFSAERPKGSFSTLEIQRTEQGDSAMYLCASSSLTGGSYGYTFGSGTRLTVV.

This clone was picked up one time. The rearrangement links TRBV9 to TRBJ1-4; D gene unclear. The CDR3 extends over 14 amino acids. Germline V gives CDR1 SGDLS, CDR2 YYNGEE. Trimming took 0 bases from V and 0 from J, leaving 3 bases between them. CDR3: CASSVGPTNEKLFF. CDR3 DNA: TGTGCCAGCAGCGTAGGGCCAACTAATGAAAAACTGTTTTTT.

V and J are TRBV2 and TRBJ2-5; TRBD2 matches at 14 bases. The germline gives CDR1 SNHLY, CDR2 FYNNEI. V dropped 6 bases and J dropped 6; count of bases not matched to a gene: 9. The CDR3 is 16 amino acids. Here the CDR3 DNA reads TGTGCCAGCAGCCCGACTAGCGGGAGGGCCGGGAAGACCCAGTACTTC. This gives the protein CASSPTSGRAGKTQYF.

CDR3 bases: TGTGCCAGCAGCTTACAGGCTGAAGCTTTCTTT. This encodes CASSLQAEAFF. The chain joins TRBV7-9 to TRBJ1-1; D is unclear. Between the trimmed V and J ends, which lost 2 bases and 6 bases, there was a span of 4 bases. Germline V lookup: CDR1 SEHNR, CDR2 FQNEAQ (reference sequence). This CDR3 spans 11 amino acids.

The chain joins TRBV3-1 (or the pseudogene TRBV3-2) to TRBJ2-3; 7 nucleotides line up with TRBD2. Germline V CDR1 and CDR2: LGHDT, YNNKEL (reference sequence). The CDR3 loop spans 14 amino acids. The J segment lost 6 bases and the V segment lost 4 bases, leaving 7 bases of the junction unmatched. DNA of the CDR3: TGTGCCAGCAGCCGAACTAGCGTTGGGGATACGCAGTATTTT. It translates to CASSRTSVGDTQYF.

The rearrangement uses TRBV12-3 or TRBV12-4 and TRBJ1-2; no clear D gene. This CDR3 comprises 12 residues. Between the trimmed V and J ends, which lost 3 bases and 2 bases, there was a span of 4 bases. CDR3 DNA sequence: TGTGCCAGCAGTTTTTCGAACTATGGCTACACCTTC. Protein sequence: CASSFSNYGYTF.

The genes are TRBV5-8 and TRBJ1-1; D is possibly TRBD1 (5 bases). From germline, CDR1 is SGHTS and CDR2 YDEGEE. The CDR3 has 16 amino acids. V was cut by 0 bases and J by 0 bases, with 12 bases left in between. The CDR3 region is CASSLVRGIMNTEAFF. DNA of the CDR3: TGTGCCAGCAGCTTGGTTCGGGGGATTATGAACACTGAAGCTTTCTTT. Based on the CDR3 plus reference TRBV5-8 and TRBJ1-1, the full variable domain is EAGVTQSPTHLIKTRGQQATLRCSPISGHTSVYWYQQALGLGLQFLLWYDEGEERNRGNFPPRFSGRQFPNYSSELNVNALELEDSALYLCASSLVRGIMNTEAFFGQGTRLTVV.

This clone was recorded once. This chain joins TRBV7-2 and TRBJ2-3; D gene unclear. With 5 bases removed from V and 4 bases from J, the gap between germline ends came to 10 bases. Germline loops: CDR1 SGHTA, CDR2 FQGNSA. The CDR3 contains 13 residues. In DNA, the CDR3 is TGTGCCAGCAGCGCATCGGTAGCAGATACGCAGTATTTT. Protein product: CASSASVADTQYF.

This clone showed up just once. This chain links TRBV5-1 with TRBJ1-6, with D tentatively TRBD1 (5 bases). V shed 0 bases and J shed 9 bases, with 10 bases lying between them. Germline CDR1 and CDR2: SGHRS and YFSETQ. This CDR3 has 14 residues. The CDR3 loop reads CASSLDRSPSPLHF. In nucleotides, the CDR3 is TGCGCCAGCAGCTTGGACAGGTCGCCTTCACCCCTCCACTTT.

The chain combines TRBV28 with TRBJ1-5; maybe TRBD1 (6 bases). The V and J ends lost 6 bases and 2 bases respectively, with 17 bases between them. CDR1 is MDHEN and CDR2 is SYDVKM in the germline V gene. The CDR3 contains 16 residues. As DNA, the CDR3 is TGTGCCAGCAGGTTAAGGGGGGGGGTTGGCAATCAGCCCCAGCATTTT. This codes for CASRLRGGVGNQPQHF.

The J gene is TRBJ2-1, the V gene TRBV3-1 (or the pseudogene TRBV3-2); 10 bases agree with TRBD2. CDR3 size: 16 residues. V lost 4 bases, J lost 9 bases, and 12 bases stayed unmatched. Germline CDR1 LGHDT, CDR2 YNNKEL (reference sequence). CDR3 nucleotides: TGTGCCAGCAGCCCCCTAGGGATACTAGCGGGGTCTGAGCAGTTCTTC. This gives the protein CASSPLGILAGSEQFF.

This clone was seen a single time. The J gene is TRBJ1-6, the V gene TRBV7-9; D not resolved. The V gene's germline CDR1 is SEHNR and CDR2 FQNEAQ (reference sequence). Trimming cost V 5 bases and J 4 bases, with 6 bases left between them. The CDR3 runs 13 residues. CDR3 amino acids: CASSPEYNSPLHF. CDR3 nucleotides: TGTGCCAGCAGCCCCGAGTATAATTCACCCCTCCACTTT.

This sequence joins TRBV9 and TRBJ2-2, with 7 bases fitting TRBD1. Germline V gene lookup returns CDR1 SGDLS and CDR2 YYNGEE. This CDR3 is built from 13 residues. The ends lost 4 bases at V and 7 bases at J; junction bases unmatched: 4. The CDR3 loop reads CASSKQGFGELFF. The CDR3 nucleotides read TGTGCCAGCAGCAAACAGGGGTTCGGGGAGCTGTTTTTT.

The chain recombines TRBV6-5 with TRBJ2-5; a weak D match, TRBD2 (7 bases). The CDR3 spans 14 residues. Germline V gives CDR1 MNHEY, CDR2 SVGAGI. Trimming shortened V by 5 bases and J by 5 bases, and 15 bases separated the two germline ends. CDR3 residues: CASSRPGGGETQYF. Here the CDR3 DNA reads TGTGCCAGCAGTCGTCCGGGGGGCGGTGAGACCCAGTACTTC.

The chain couples TRBV28 to TRBJ2-4, with 8 bases lining up with TRBD1. This CDR3 region has 15 residues. Germline CDR1 MDHEN, CDR2 SYDVKM. V lost 4 bases to trimming and J lost 4 bases; unmatched junction nucleotides: 6. The CDR3 spells CASSSSGQVKNIQYF. In DNA form, the CDR3 reads TGTGCCAGCAGTTCGTCGGGACAGGTGAAAAACATTCAGTACTTC.

The chain recombines TRBV5-1 with TRBJ2-1; TRBD2 matches 11 bases. This CDR3 has 17 amino acids. CDR1 and CDR2 (germline): SGHRS, YFSETQ. The junction had 6 bases not matched to a gene; V was cut back by 4 bases and J by 0 bases. The CDR3 DNA is TGCGCCAGCAGCGCACGACTAGCGGGGAGCTCCTACAATGAGCAGTTCTTC. Amino acid sequence: CASSARLAGSSYNEQFF.

The chain has TRBV19 and TRBJ2-3; no reliable D call. Germline V CDR1 and CDR2: LNHDA, SQIVND (reference sequence). V lost 5 bases and J 3 bases, leaving 6 bases between the germline ends. The CDR3 contains 12 residues. CDR3 DNA: TGTGCCAGTAGTCCCCATACAGATACGCAGTATTTT. It specifies CASSPHTDTQYF.

The chain uses TRBV2 and TRBJ1-6, with TRBD1 matching 7 bases. Germline assignment: CDR1 SNHLY and CDR2 FYNNEI. This CDR3 is 15 amino acids long. The J segment lost 2 bases and the V segment lost 7 bases, leaving 5 bases of the junction unmatched. The CDR3 DNA is TGTGCCAGCAAAAGGGACAGAACCTATAATTCACCCCTCCACTTT. Its translation is CASKRDRTYNSPLHF. Filled out from reference TRBV2 and TRBJ1-6, the complete variable domain reads EPEVTQTPSHQVTQMGQEVILRCVPISNHLYFYWYRQILGQKVEFLVSFYNNEISEKSEIFDDQFSVERPDGSNFTLKIRSTKLEDSAMYFCASKRDRTYNSPLHFGNGTRLTVT.

CDR3 DNA: TGTGCCATCAGAGGACAATTCAATCAGCCCCAGCATTTT. Its translation: CAIRGQFNQPQHF. The V gene is TRBV10-3, the J gene TRBJ1-5; D is perhaps TRBD1 (5 bases). This CDR3 is built from 13 residues. V shed 6 bases and J shed 3 bases, with 9 bases lying between them. Germline lookup yields CDR1 ENHRY and CDR2 SYGVKD.

The chain links TRBV11-2 to TRBJ2-1, with TRBD1 matching over 7 bases. Trimming removed 5 bases from V and 7 bases from J; junction bases left unmatched: 8. The length of the CDR3 is 14 residues. Germline V gene lookup returns CDR1 SGHAT and CDR2 FQNNGV. Here the CDR3 reads CASSQDRAWNEQFF. CDR3 nucleotide sequence: TGTGCCAGCAGCCAAGACAGGGCCTGGAATGAGCAGTTCTTC.

The J gene is TRBJ1-6, the V gene TRBV4-1; 7 bases align to TRBD1. The CDR3 runs 15 residues. Germline CDR1 reads MGHRA; CDR2 reads YSYEKL. Germline trimming cut 3 bases from V and 9 bases from J; bases unmatched to any gene: 8. This CDR3 is CASSQPTGKSSPLHF. The DNA for the CDR3 is TGCGCCAGCAGCCAGCCGACAGGGAAAAGTTCACCCCTCCACTTT.